Below, one T cell receptor beta chain is given with its context. What it recognizes is unknown. These data are taken from a study of T cells in Graves' hyperthyroidism and ophthalmopathy. The overall study: Peripheral blood specimens were obtained at initial diagnosis, prior to any treatment.

General study points: The model foresaw ophthalmopathy a median approximately 6.3 months prior to onset.

Based on clinical symptoms, serum thyroxine and TRAb, thyroid ultrasound and orbital computed tomography, diagnoses were reached. The PBMCs were taken from more than 8 ml of fresh peripheral blood. TCR beta CDR3 regions were amplified from RNA. HTBI primers were used for first-round RT-PCR of the TCR CDR3. One entry per CDR3 protein results from TCRdb running MiXCR on the multiplex PCR reads. The sample lists 550,000 to 850,000 distinct CDR3 sequences; 18% were seen once. Sequencing was carried out using blood. The sequence was collected from a woman aged 50 to 60 with Graves' hyperthyroidism that later progressed to Graves' ophthalmopathy.

CDR3 nucleotide sequence: TGTGCCAGCAGGGAGCGGGGGGTCACAGATACGCAGTATTTT. It specifies CASRERGVTDTQYF. V usage is TRBV6-1 and J usage is TRBJ2-3; 9 nucleotides agree with TRBD2. Trimming took 6 bases from V and 2 from J; bases not matched to a gene: 3. CDR1 and CDR2 (germline): MNHNS, SASEGT. There are 14 residues in the CDR3.